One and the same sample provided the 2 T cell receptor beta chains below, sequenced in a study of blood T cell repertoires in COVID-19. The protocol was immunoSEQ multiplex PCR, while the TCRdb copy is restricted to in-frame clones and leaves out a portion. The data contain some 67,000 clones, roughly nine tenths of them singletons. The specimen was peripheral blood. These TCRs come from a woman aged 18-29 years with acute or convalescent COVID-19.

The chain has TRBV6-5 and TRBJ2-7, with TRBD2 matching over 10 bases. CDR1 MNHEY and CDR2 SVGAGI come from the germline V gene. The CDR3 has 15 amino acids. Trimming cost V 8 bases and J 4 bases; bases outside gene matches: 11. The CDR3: CASGSAGGPQYEQYF. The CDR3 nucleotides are TGTGCCAGCGGGTCAGCGGGGGGGCCGCAGTACGAGCAGTACTTC.

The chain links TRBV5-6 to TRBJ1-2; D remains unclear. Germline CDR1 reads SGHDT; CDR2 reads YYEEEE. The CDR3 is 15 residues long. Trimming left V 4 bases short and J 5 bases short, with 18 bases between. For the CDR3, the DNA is TGTGCCAGCAGCGCGGAGGTTGAGCGTAGGTATGGCTACACCTTC. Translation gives CASSAEVERRYGYTF.